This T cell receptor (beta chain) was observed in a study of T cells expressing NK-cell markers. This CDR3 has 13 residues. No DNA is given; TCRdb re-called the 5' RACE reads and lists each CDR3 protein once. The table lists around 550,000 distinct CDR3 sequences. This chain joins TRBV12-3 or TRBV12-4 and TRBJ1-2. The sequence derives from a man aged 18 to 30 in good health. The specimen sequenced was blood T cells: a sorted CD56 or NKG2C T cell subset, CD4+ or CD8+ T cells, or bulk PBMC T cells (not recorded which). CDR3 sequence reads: CASREWMGYGYTF.